A single sample is the source of the 32 T cell receptor beta chains below, sequenced in a study of shared clonotypes between healthy human individuals. The assay was immunoSEQ multiplex PCR, and TCRdb's table has in-frame clones only and misses some. The sample consists of around 550,000 clones, 90% to 97% of them appearing once. The sequencing sample was made of naive CD4+ T cells sorted from blood. Subset meaning: CD45RA+ positively selected. These receptors were collected from a woman in her twenties or thirties in good health.

This chain connects TRBV4-1 to TRBJ2-7; no reliable D call. Germline V CDR1 and CDR2: MGHRA, YSYEKL. The CDR3 totals 11 residues. Trimming removed 1 base at V and 6 bases at J, with 4 bases between. The CDR3 DNA follows: TGCGCCAGCAGCCAAGCTAGCGAGCAGTACTTC. This translates into CASSQASEQYF.

J is TRBJ2-5 and V is TRBV5-6, with 8 bases aligning to TRBD1. The length of the CDR3 is 13 residues. The germline gives CDR1 SGHDT, CDR2 YYEEEE. The V and J ends lost 4 bases and 7 bases, in that order; junction bases with no gene match: 6. As DNA, the CDR3 is TGTGCCAGCAGCCCGCAGGGGGCAGGGACCCAGTACTTC. Its protein product is CASSPQGAGTQYF.

This chain links TRBV7-3 with TRBJ2-7; TRBD2 agrees at 10 bases. CDR1 and CDR2 (germline): SGHTA, FQGTGA. CDR3 size: 13 residues. Germline trimming cut 4 bases from V and 7 bases from J; bases unmatched to any gene: 4. CDR3 in amino acids: CASSSSGRGEQYF. CDR3 in DNA: TGTGCCAGCAGCTCTAGCGGGAGAGGGGAGCAGTACTTC.

The chain's CDR3 is CASSVTGPEEQYF. The CDR3 DNA is TGTGCCAGCAGCGTCACAGGGCCAGAAGAGCAGTACTTC. The chain links TRBV7-9 to TRBJ2-7, with D perhaps TRBD1 (6 bases). CDR3 length: 13 residues. The germline V and J ends were trimmed by 5 bases and 7 bases, with 15 bases remaining between them. Germline V CDR1 and CDR2: SEHNR, FQNEAQ (reference sequence).

The count of this clone is one. Distinct nucleotide sequences in the sample also encode this CDR3. V gene TRBV5-1 combines with J gene TRBJ1-2, with D possibly TRBD1 on 5 matching bases. V gave up 5 bases and J gave up 5 bases, with 10 bases separating them. The CDR3 consists of 12 residues. Germline values: CDR1 SGHRS, CDR2 YFSETQ. This chain's CDR3 is CASSSQGYGYTF. As DNA, the CDR3 is TGCGCCAGCAGTTCTCAGGGTTATGGCTACACCTTC. The full variable domain, with the rest looked up from reference TRBV5-1 and TRBJ1-2, is KAGVTQTPRYLIKTRGQQVTLSCSPISGHRSVSWYQQTPGQGLQFLFEYFSETQRNKGNFPGRFSGRQFSNSRSEMNVSTLELGDSALYLCASSSQGYGYTFGSGTRLTVV.

Concerning this clone itself: This sample includes further DNA sequences coding for the same CDR3. The CDR3 nucleotides are TGTGCCAGCTCACCCGGGACAGGGAATGGCTACACCTTC. Translated, it gives CASSPGTGNGYTF. V usage is TRBV18 and J usage is TRBJ1-2, with 9 bases lining up with TRBD1. V lost 3 bases to trimming and J lost 6 bases; unmatched junction nucleotides: 2. Germline V gene lookup returns CDR1 KGHSH and CDR2 LQKENI. CDR3 length: 13 residues.

The chain has TRBV5-4 and TRBJ2-7; possibly TRBD1 for D (6 bases). The germline V gene has CDR1 SGHNT and CDR2 YYREEE (reference sequence). The CDR3 spans 15 residues. Trimming shortened V by 3 bases and J by 3 bases, and 16 bases separated the two germline ends. The CDR3 here is CASSSRPRGIYEQYF. In DNA, the CDR3 is TGTGCCAGCAGCTCCCGTCCCAGGGGCATCTACGAGCAGTACTTC.

The V and J genes are TRBV29-1 and TRBJ2-5; D may be TRBD1 (5 bases). There are 13 residues in the CDR3. Germline lookup yields CDR1 SQVTM and CDR2 ANQGSEA. Between the trimmed V and J ends, which lost 6 bases and 5 bases, there was a span of 16 bases. As DNA, the CDR3 is TGCAGCGTAAACCCCAGGGTTGGGGAGACCCAGTACTTC. Translated, it gives CSVNPRVGETQYF.

The chain is built from TRBV29-1 and TRBJ2-6; unclear D gene. CDR3 length: 16 amino acids. Germline V gives CDR1 SQVTM, CDR2 ANQGSEA. V was pared by 4 bases and J by 0 bases, with 13 bases between. In DNA, the CDR3 is TGCAGCGTTGTCCCAGTGATAAGCTCTGGGGCCAACGTCCTGACTTTC. This translates into CSVVPVISSGANVLTF.

In this sample, this clone turned up a few times. The rearrangement links TRBV10-1 to TRBJ1-3; D not certain. This CDR3 comprises 12 residues. Per the germline V gene, CDR1 is WNHNN and CDR2 is SYGVQD (reference sequence). Trimming removed 2 bases at V and 2 bases at J, with 1 base between. DNA of the CDR3: TGCGCCAGCAGTGAGCCTGGAAACACCATATATTTT. As protein: CASSEPGNTIYF.

V usage is TRBV5-6 and J usage is TRBJ2-2; D is unresolved. Germline lookup yields CDR1 SGHDT and CDR2 YYEEEE. Deletions cut 1 base from V and 4 bases from J, with 5 bases between. This CDR3 spans 13 amino acids. CDR3 nucleotides: TGTGCCAGCAGCTTGTTATTCACCGGGGAGCTGTTTTTT. Amino acid sequence: CASSLLFTGELFF.

This clone was detected once. V gene TRBV6-4 combines with J gene TRBJ1-1; D is uncertain. The V end was cut by 3 bases, the J end by 11 bases, with 13 bases between. Looked up from germline, CDR1 is MRHNA and CDR2 is SNTAGT. This CDR3 is built from 12 residues. The CDR3 DNA sequence: TGTGCCAGCAGTGATCTGTTGGGGAAGGCTTTCTTT. This encodes CASSDLLGKAFF.

This clone appeared a single time. The chain links TRBV19 to TRBJ1-1; D gene ambiguous. The CDR3 length is 14 residues. The germline gives CDR1 LNHDA, CDR2 SQIVND (reference sequence). Trimming took off 9 bases at V and 0 bases at J, with 14 bases between the two ends. The CDR3 spells CASKTETMNTEAFF. The DNA for the CDR3 is TGTGCCAGCAAAACAGAGACCATGAACACTGAAGCTTTCTTT.

The gene calls are TRBV9 and TRBJ1-1; D may be TRBD1 (5 bases). The CDR3 extends over 15 amino acids. CDR1 and CDR2 (germline): SGDLS, YYNGEE. V lost 3 bases and J 4 bases, leaving 16 bases between the germline ends. CDR3 amino acids: CASSEGLGGSTEAFF. The CDR3 nucleotides read TGTGCCAGCAGCGAGGGGTTGGGCGGCAGCACTGAAGCTTTCTTT. Looking up the rest from reference TRBV9 and TRBJ1-1 gives the full variable domain: DSGVTQTPKHLITATGQRVTLRCSPRSGDLSVYWYQQSLDQGLQFLIQYYNGEERAKGNILERFSAQQFPDLHSELNLSSLELGDSALYFCASSEGLGGSTEAFFGQGTRLTVV.

The genes are TRBV6-9 and TRBJ2-5; D not resolved. Trimming removed 7 bases at V and 2 bases at J, with 11 bases between. Germline lookup yields CDR1 MNHGY and CDR2 SVAAGI. There are 13 residues in the CDR3. The DNA for the CDR3 is TGTGCCAGCATACCCGAACAACAAGAGACCCAGTACTTC. Its protein is CASIPEQQETQYF.

This chain joins TRBV6-4 and TRBJ2-2; 7 nucleotides align to TRBD1. CDR1 and CDR2 from the germline V gene are MRHNA and SNTAGT. Germline trimming cut 5 bases from V and 1 base from J; bases unmatched to any gene: 7. CDR3 length: 16 residues. The CDR3: CASSTRDSLNTGELFF. The CDR3 DNA reads as TGTGCCAGCAGTACTAGGGACAGCTTGAACACCGGGGAGCTGTTTTTT.

V and J are TRBV28 and TRBJ2-2; D is unclear. V lost 5 bases, J lost 4 bases, and 8 bases lay in between. The CDR3 totals 13 residues. In germline, CDR1 is MDHEN, CDR2 SYDVKM. The CDR3 region is CASSVGFTGELFF. In DNA, the CDR3 is TGTGCCAGCAGTGTAGGTTTCACCGGGGAGCTGTTTTTT.

The gene calls are TRBV30 and TRBJ2-1, with 10 bases fitting TRBD2. Per the germline V gene, CDR1 is GTSNPN and CDR2 is SVGIG (reference sequence). The CDR3 consists of 12 residues. The CDR3, as DNA: TGTGCGAGCGGGAGGGCCCCCAATGAGCAGTTCTTC. Translated, it gives CASGRAPNEQFF.

The chain uses TRBV28 and TRBJ1-1, with D perhaps matching TRBD1 (5 bases). CDR3 length: 15 residues. Trimming removed 6 bases at V and 4 bases at J, with 18 bases between. Looked up from germline, CDR1 is MDHEN and CDR2 is SYDVKM. CDR3 region: CASSSGRLSSTEAFF. CDR3 in DNA: TGTGCCAGCAGCTCAGGGCGGCTGAGCAGCACTGAAGCTTTCTTT.

This clone was counted once. This sequence joins TRBV7-2 and TRBJ2-7; D is possibly TRBD2 (5 bases). The CDR3 has 15 residues. Germline assignment: CDR1 SGHTA and CDR2 FQGNSA. Between the trimmed V and J ends, which lost 5 bases and 5 bases, there was a span of 19 bases. The CDR3, as DNA: TGTGCCAGCAGCAAAGGTTGGCAGGCGGGCAACGAGCAGTACTTC. Translated, it gives CASSKGWQAGNEQYF.

The chain uses TRBV19 and TRBJ2-1; TRBD2 is a possible D gene (6 bases). This CDR3 contains 14 residues. The V and J ends lost 10 bases and 9 bases respectively, with 22 bases between them. Germline values: CDR1 LNHDA, CDR2 SQIVND (reference sequence). The CDR3 coding sequence is TGTGCCACCGTGCCCCCGGGACTCACAGGTGAGCAGTTCTTC. Its translation is CATVPPGLTGEQFF.

This clone was observed a single time. In DNA form, the CDR3 reads TGTGCCAGTAGTAGGACAGGGGATGCAACTCAGCCCCAGCATTTT. Translating gives CASSRTGDATQPQHF. The genes are TRBV19 and TRBJ1-5; 9 positions agree with TRBD1. From germline, CDR1 is LNHDA and CDR2 SQIVND (reference sequence). The CDR3 loop spans 15 amino acids. V dropped 4 bases and J dropped 6; count of bases not matched to a gene: 7. The variable domain in full, completed from reference TRBV19 and TRBJ1-5, reads DGGITQSPKYLFRKEGQNVTLSCEQNLNHDAMYWYRQDPGQGLRLIYYSQIVNDFQKGDIAEGYSVSREKKESFPLTVTSAQKNPTAFYLCASSRTGDATQPQHFGDGTRLSIL.

V gene TRBV10-1 combines with J gene TRBJ2-1; 12 bases are a match to TRBD2. This CDR3 comprises 15 residues. Per germline, CDR1 WNHNN and CDR2 SYGVQD (reference sequence). V lost 3 bases and J lost 9; bases outside the gene matches: 6. DNA for the CDR3: TGCGCCAGCAGTGAAGAGACTAGCGGGAGATTTGAGCAGTTCTTC. Encoded protein: CASSEETSGRFEQFF.

This clone was recorded once. This chain connects TRBV7-2 to TRBJ2-2, with D tentatively TRBD1 (6 bases). The CDR3 is made up of 16 amino acids. V was trimmed by 5 bases and J by 2 bases, leaving 15 bases between them. The V gene's germline CDR1 is SGHTA and CDR2 FQGNSA. The CDR3 loop is CASSSQSQGNTGELFF. CDR3 coding DNA: TGTGCCAGCAGCAGCCAATCACAGGGAAACACCGGGGAGCTGTTTTTT.

This chain links TRBV28 with TRBJ1-6, with no clear D. V lost 4 bases, J lost 5 bases, and 9 bases lay in between. The CDR3 totals 14 residues. Germline CDR1 MDHEN, CDR2 SYDVKM. CDR3 amino acids: CASSYPRNNSPLHF. CDR3 DNA sequence: TGTGCCAGCAGTTACCCCAGGAATAATTCACCCCTCCACTTT. Full variable domain (missing parts from reference TRBV28 and TRBJ1-6): DVKVTQSSRYLVKRTGEKVFLECVQDMDHENMFWYRQDPGLGLRLIYFSYDVKMKEKGDIPEGYSVSREKKERFSLILESASTNQTSMYLCASSYPRNNSPLHFGNGTRLTVT.

A single count supports this clone. The chain combines TRBV29-1 with TRBJ1-2; D unresolved. Trimming took off 4 bases at V and 7 bases at J, with 19 bases between the two ends. The length of the CDR3 is 14 residues. Germline V CDR1 and CDR2: SQVTM, ANQGSEA. CDR3: CSVAREGLKGGYTF. As DNA, the CDR3 is TGCAGCGTTGCCCGGGAAGGTCTAAAGGGTGGCTACACCTTC.

The rearrangement uses TRBV7-9 and TRBJ2-2; TRBD1 agrees at 7 bases. This CDR3 is built from 13 residues. Germline CDR1 and CDR2: SEHNR and FQNEAQ (reference sequence). The J segment lost 9 bases and the V segment lost 5 bases, leaving 6 bases of the junction unmatched. The CDR3 sequence: CASSAGTARELFF. CDR3 nucleotides: TGTGCCAGCAGCGCAGGGACAGCTCGGGAGCTGTTTTTT. The variable domain in full, completed from reference TRBV7-9 and TRBJ2-2, reads DTGVSQNPRHKITKRGQNVTFRCDPISEHNRLYWYRQTLGQGPEFLTYFQNEAQLEKSRLLSDRFSAERPKGSFSTLEIQRTEQGDSAMYLCASSAGTARELFFGEGSRLTVL.

The chain combines TRBV21-1 with TRBJ2-7; the D call of TRBD1 is as the table states it, not checked on the DNA. TRBV21-1 is described as a pseudogene. The CDR3 has 10 amino acids. The CDR3 bases are TGTGCCAGCGACAGCTACGAGCAGTACTTC. The encoded protein is CASDSYEQYF.

A remark on this clone: This specimen includes other DNA sequences encoding the same CDR3. This sequence joins TRBV19 and TRBJ2-5, with 7 bases matching TRBD1. The ends lost 4 bases at V and 2 bases at J; junction bases unmatched: 1. The germline CDR1 and CDR2 sequences are LNHDA and SQIVND (reference sequence). The CDR3 sequence is 13 residues long. CDR3 DNA sequence: TGTGCCAGTAGTAGGGACAGTCAAGAGACCCAGTACTTC. Translation gives CASSRDSQETQYF.

The V call is TRBV4-1, the J call TRBJ1-2; no firm D call. There are 15 residues in the CDR3. The V and J ends lost 3 bases and 2 bases respectively, with 13 bases between them. Germline CDR1 reads MGHRA; CDR2 reads YSYEKL. In DNA form, the CDR3 reads TGCGCCAGCAGCCATCCCCCACAGAGCAACTATGGCTACACCTTC. This translates into CASSHPPQSNYGYTF.

This chain connects TRBV2 to TRBJ2-7; 11 bases fit TRBD2. Trimming took 8 bases from V and 2 from J; bases not matched to a gene: 8. The germline V gene encodes CDR1 SNHLY and CDR2 FYNNEI. The CDR3 spans 15 residues. This chain's CDR3 is CASQRLAGRTYEQYF. The CDR3 DNA follows: TGTGCCAGCCAACGACTAGCGGGAAGAACCTACGAGCAGTACTTC.

The chain joins TRBV28 to TRBJ1-1, with TRBD1 matching 8 bases. The germline CDR1 and CDR2 sequences are MDHEN and SYDVKM. This CDR3 is 14 amino acids long. Trimming removed 7 bases from V and 7 bases from J; junction bases left unmatched: 11. CDR3 DNA sequence: TGTGCCAGCACCCCCGGGACAGGTCTTTTTGAAGCTTTCTTT. The encoded protein is CASTPGTGLFEAFF.